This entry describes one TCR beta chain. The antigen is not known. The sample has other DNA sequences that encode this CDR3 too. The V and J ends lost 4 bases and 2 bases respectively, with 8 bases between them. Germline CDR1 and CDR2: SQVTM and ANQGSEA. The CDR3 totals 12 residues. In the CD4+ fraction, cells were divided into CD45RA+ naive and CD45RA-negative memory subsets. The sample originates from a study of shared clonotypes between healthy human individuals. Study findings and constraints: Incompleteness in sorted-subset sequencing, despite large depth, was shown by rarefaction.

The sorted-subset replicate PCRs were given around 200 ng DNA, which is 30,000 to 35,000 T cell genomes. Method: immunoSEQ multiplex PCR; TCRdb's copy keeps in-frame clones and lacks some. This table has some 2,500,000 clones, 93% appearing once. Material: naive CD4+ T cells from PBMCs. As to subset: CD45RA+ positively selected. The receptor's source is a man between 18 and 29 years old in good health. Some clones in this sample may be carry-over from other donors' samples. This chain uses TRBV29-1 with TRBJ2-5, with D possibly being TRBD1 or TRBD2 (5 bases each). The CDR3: CSVVRGQETQYF. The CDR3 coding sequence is TGCAGCGTTGTGAGGGGTCAAGAGACCCAGTACTTC.